This T cell receptor beta chain originates from a study of technical replicates of blood from several donors. Only in-frame clones appear in the TCRdb table, and some are missing; sequencing was by immunoSEQ multiplex PCR. Altogether over 55,000 clones are present, approximately 95% being singletons, with the ten largest covering about 3%. Material: PBMCs. This clonotype was obtained from a human donor in good health. Some clones in this sample may be carry-over from other donors' samples.

The CDR3 coding sequence is TGTGCCAGCAGACCGTGGAGCGGACGTAATGAGCAGTTCTTC. This sequence encodes CASRPWSGRNEQFF. The chain uses TRBV6-4 and TRBJ2-1; D possibly corresponds to TRBD2 (5 bases). The CDR3 contains 14 residues. V lost 6 bases to trimming and J lost 7 bases, with 16 bases between them. CDR1 is MRHNA, CDR2 SNTAGT, per germline.